Listed below are T cell receptor beta chains from one sample, sequenced in a study of blood T cell repertoires in COVID-19. Sequenced by immunoSEQ multiplex PCR; TCRdb stores in-frame clones only, minus some. The sample carries 140,000 to 150,000 clones, 88% recorded once. The specimen sequenced was peripheral blood. All receptors derive from a human donor in a cohort sampled during active COVID-19. Each CDR3 is given with its conserved first and last residue. A D gene is named only where the DNA matches it firmly. Where a row states a size, it is once, few, many or the class of an expanded clone; other rows omit it.

d_call j_call clone_size v_call cdr3_nt cdr3_aa
TRBD2 TRBJ2-7 - TRBV30 TGTGCCTGGAGCCGGGACTATCCGTACGAGCAGTACTTC CAWSRDYPYEQYF
TRBD1 TRBJ2-6 - TRBV28 TGTGCCACCACCCGACAGGGGACCAACGTCCTGACTTTC CATTRQGTNVLTF
- TRBJ2-7 - TRBV6-5 TGTGCCAGCAGTTCACCCAGTTCCACCTACGAGCAGTACTTC CASSSPSSTYEQYF
TRBD1 TRBJ2-3 once TRBV7-2 TGTGCCAGCAGCGCCCGGGGACAGGGGTTGGATACGCAGTATTTT CASSARGQGLDTQYF
- TRBJ2-5 few TRBV6-2/TRBV6-3 TGTGCCAGCAGTGCCTCGACAGTAGTAGGGGAGACCCAGTACTTC CASSASTVVGETQYF
TRBD1 TRBJ1-4 - TRBV7-6 TGTGCCAGCAGCTTAGCCCGCTCGGGACAGTGGAATGAAAAACTGTTTTTT CASSLARSGQWNEKLFF
- TRBJ1-3 - TRBV12-3/TRBV12-4 TGTGCCAGCAGTTTCAAACAGGGAAACACCATATATTTT CASSFKQGNTIYF
- TRBJ2-2 - TRBV28 TGTGCCAGCAGTTTGGCCCACCCCGGGGAGCTGTTTTTT CASSLAHPGELFF
TRBD2 TRBJ2-2 - TRBV5-6 TGTGCCAGCAGCCCCCTAGCGGGGGGGACCACCGGGGAGCTGTTTTTT CASSPLAGGTTGELFF
- TRBJ1-2 - TRBV27 TGTGCCAGCAGTTTTGGACGGTTGGCGGGTGGCTACACCTTC CASSFGRLAGGYTF
- TRBJ2-7 - TRBV28 TGTGCCAGCAGCCAAATCCAGGGGCAACGAGAGCAGTACTTC CASSQIQGQREQYF
TRBD1 TRBJ2-6 - TRBV19 TGTGCCAGCCACGGACAGGGGACCGGGGCCAACGTCCTGACTTTC CASHGQGTGANVLTF
TRBD1 TRBJ1-5 - TRBV6-5 TGTGCCACCGGGACAGCCGGCAATCAGCCCCAGCATTTT CATGTAGNQPQHF
TRBD1 TRBJ2-1 once TRBV5-1 TGCGCCAGCAGCCAAGACACCGGGACAGGGGTGGGCAATGAGCAGTTCTTC CASSQDTGTGVGNEQFF
- TRBJ1-2 - TRBV3-1/TRBV3-2 TGTGCCAGCAGCCAAGGAAGCGACTATGGCTACACCTTC CASSQGSDYGYTF
- TRBJ1-1 once TRBV13 TGTGCCAGCAGCTTATTGGGAGTCACTGGGGACACTGAAGCTTTCTTT CASSLLGVTGDTEAFF
TRBD2 TRBJ2-2 - TRBV6-1 TGTGCCAGCAGTGAACTAGCGGGAGGGGACGCCGGGGAGCTGTTTTTT CASSELAGGDAGELFF
- TRBJ1-2 - TRBV30 TGTGCCTGGGGTACAGGGAGGGTCAGTGGCTACACCTTC CAWGTGRVSGYTF
- TRBJ2-1 - TRBV10-1 TGCGCCAGCTATCGTAAGCGGAGAGTCTACAATGAGCAGTTCTTC CASYRKRRVYNEQFF
- TRBJ2-7 - TRBV5-4 TGTGCCAGCAGTAGTCTTGCGGAGTTCTCCTACGAGCAGTACTTC CASSSLAEFSYEQYF
- TRBJ1-1 - TRBV4-3 TGCGCCAGCAGCCAAGAGGGTAAGGGGGTGAACACTGAAGCTTTCTTT CASSQEGKGVNTEAFF
- TRBJ2-1 - TRBV10-1 TGCGCCAGCAGTGACACAGGGAGGGCCGACAATGAGCAGTTCTTC CASSDTGRADNEQFF
- TRBJ2-3 - TRBV19 TGTGCCAGTAGTATAAGGACTAATCGGGATACGCAGTATTTT CASSIRTNRDTQYF
- TRBJ1-1 once TRBV5-4 TGTGCCAGCAGCAGACAGGTGGACACTGAAGCTTTCTTT CASSRQVDTEAFF
- TRBJ2-6 - TRBV4-3 TGCGCCAGCAGCCCCAGATTAGGGGCCAACGTCCTGACTTTC CASSPRLGANVLTF
- TRBJ1-2 - TRBV7-2 TGTGCCAGCAGCTTATATTACAGTTTGGAGGTTACTGGCTACACCTTC CASSLYYSLEVTGYTF
- TRBJ2-1 - TRBV27 TGTGCCAGCAGTTTTGGTACGAGCTCCTACAATGAGCAGTTCTTC CASSFGTSSYNEQFF
TRBD2 TRBJ2-3 few TRBV30 TGTGCCTGGAGTGACTTAGGAGGGAGGGCCTCAGATACGCAGTATTTT CAWSDLGGRASDTQYF
TRBD2 TRBJ2-3 - TRBV11-1 TGTGCCAGCAGCACGGGACTAGCGGGATTCACAGATACGCAGTATTTT CASSTGLAGFTDTQYF
TRBD1 TRBJ1-5 - TRBV6-5 TGTGCCAGCAGACCATCGGGACAGGGGGGCCGGCCCCAGCATTTT CASRPSGQGGRPQHF
- TRBJ2-7 - TRBV12-3/TRBV12-4 TGTGCCAGCAGTTTTCGCAGAACCTACGAGCAGTACTTC CASSFRRTYEQYF
- TRBJ2-1 - TRBV5-5 TGTGCCAGCAGTTTTAGGGACACAACTTACAATGAGCAGTTCTTC CASSFRDTTYNEQFF
- TRBJ2-3 - TRBV5-8 TGTGCCAGCAGCTACCCTGACGGGTTTGGCACAGATACGCAGTATTTT CASSYPDGFGTDTQYF
- TRBJ1-2 - TRBV4-1 TGCGCCAGCAGCCAAAGCGGGGGGGGTCTCTATGGCTACACCTTC CASSQSGGGLYGYTF
TRBD2 TRBJ2-1 - TRBV28 TGTGCCAGCAGCCCCGGGGTAGCGGGAGTGGAATACAATGAGCAGTTCTTC CASSPGVAGVEYNEQFF
TRBD1 TRBJ2-7 - TRBV14 TGTGCCAGCAGCCTCCCGGGACAGGGAAACTACGAGCAGTACTTC CASSLPGQGNYEQYF
TRBD1 TRBJ2-7 - TRBV6-5 TGTGCCAGCGGATCCCAGACAGGGGGCCGGTACGAGCAGTACTTC CASGSQTGGRYEQYF
TRBD2 TRBJ2-7 - TRBV19 TGTGCCAGTAGTATCGAACTAGCGGGGGGAATTTCCTACGAGCAGTACTTC CASSIELAGGISYEQYF
TRBD1 TRBJ2-7 - TRBV24-1 TGTGCCACCAGTGCCCCCGCCGGGACAGGGGTCGACGAGCAGTACTTC CATSAPAGTGVDEQYF
- TRBJ2-5 - TRBV6-6 TGTGCCAGCATTATGACTACACAAGAGACCCAGTACTTC CASIMTTQETQYF
TRBD1 TRBJ1-1 - TRBV4-2 TGTGCCAGCAGCCAAGAGGACAGGGACACTGAAGCTTTCTTT CASSQEDRDTEAFF
- TRBJ2-2 - TRBV7-3 TGTGCCAGCTCAAAACAGCCCTCAACGGGATTAATCAACACCGGGGAGCTGTTTTTT CASSKQPSTGLINTGELFF
- TRBJ2-5 - TRBV10-3 TGTGCCATCAGTGAGTCGAACATGCTCGCGGGACCTCTCATGGGGACCCAGTACTTC CAISESNMLAGPLMGTQYF
- TRBJ2-1 - TRBV7-2 TGTGCCAGCAGCCAAGGGGGAAAGGCCTACAATGAGCAGTTCTTC CASSQGGKAYNEQFF
TRBD1 TRBJ1-6 - TRBV6-4 TGTGCCAGCAGTTCCGGGACAGGGAATTCACCCCTCCACTTT CASSSGTGNSPLHF
- TRBJ2-4 - TRBV11-2 TGTGCCAGCAGCTTCGGCAGGGTTGGCATTCAGTACTTC CASSFGRVGIQYF
TRBD2 TRBJ2-7 - TRBV4-2 TGTGCCAGCAGCCAAGTTCTAGCGGGAGGGGGGTCCTACGAGCAGTACTTC CASSQVLAGGGSYEQYF
- TRBJ2-3 - TRBV9 TGTGCCAGCAGCGTAGTCGGGAGAGCAGATACGCAGTATTTT CASSVVGRADTQYF